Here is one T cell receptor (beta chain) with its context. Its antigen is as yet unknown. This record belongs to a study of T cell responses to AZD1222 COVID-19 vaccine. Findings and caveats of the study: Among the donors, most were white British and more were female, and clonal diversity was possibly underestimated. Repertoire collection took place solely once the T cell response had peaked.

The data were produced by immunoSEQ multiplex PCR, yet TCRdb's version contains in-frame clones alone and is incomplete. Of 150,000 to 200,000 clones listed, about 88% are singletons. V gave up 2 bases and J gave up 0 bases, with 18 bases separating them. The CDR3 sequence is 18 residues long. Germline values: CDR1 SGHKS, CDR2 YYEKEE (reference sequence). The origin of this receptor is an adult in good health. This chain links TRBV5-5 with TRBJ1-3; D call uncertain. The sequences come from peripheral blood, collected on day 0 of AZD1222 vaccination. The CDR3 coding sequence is TGTGCCAGCAGCTTCCAAAGCAGGATAGGGCCCTCTGGAAACACCATATATTTT. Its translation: CASSFQSRIGPSGNTIYF.